The 9 T cell receptor beta chains below all came from one sample that was sequenced in a study of OX40 agonist ivuxolimab in advanced cancers. Library preparation used the immunoSEQ multiplex PCR assay. This is the immuneACCESS table as TCRdb keeps it, with only in-frame sequences that have V and J called. A part of the clones is gone; compared with another copy, unresolved V genes explain less than half, and the rest is unexplained. The sample data list about 81,000 clones, and around 89% of these were observed just once. About 0.52% of the sample lies in the top ten. The material was CD4+ or CD8+ T cells sorted from blood, obtained in a trial of the OX40 agonist ivuxolimab. The receptors derive from an adult with an advanced solid tumor such as melanoma, head and neck, liver or kidney cancer.

This rearrangement joins TRBV5-1 to TRBJ1-3; D is ambiguous. The V end lost 5 bases, the J end lost 0 bases, and 3 bases lay between the germline ends. CDR3 length: 12 residues. Germline CDR1 and CDR2: SGHRS and YFSETQ. The DNA of the CDR3 is TGCGCCAGCAGAAGCTCTGGAAACACCATATATTTT. It encodes CASRSSGNTIYF. Supplemented by reference TRBV5-1 and TRBJ1-3, the full variable domain reads KAGVTQTPRYLIKTRGQQVTLSCSPISGHRSVSWYQQTPGQGLQFLFEYFSETQRNKGNFPGRFSGRQFSNSRSEMNVSTLELGDSALYLCASRSSGNTIYFGEGSWLTVV.

The gene calls are TRBV5-1 and TRBJ2-5; TRBD1 is a possible D gene (6 bases). Per germline, CDR1 SGHRS and CDR2 YFSETQ. Trimming took off 7 bases at V and 0 bases at J, with 13 bases between the two ends. The CDR3 covers 14 residues. The CDR3 DNA follows: TGCGCCAGCTCGTCTGGGGGCTACCAAGAGACCCAGTACTTC. As protein: CASSSGGYQETQYF.

This chain connects TRBV27 to TRBJ1-2; D gene ambiguous. Trimming left V 5 bases short and J 0 bases short, with 10 bases between. Germline lookup yields CDR1 MNHEY and CDR2 SMNVEV (reference sequence). The CDR3 is made up of 14 amino acids. CDR3 residues: CASSQRTANYGYTF. The CDR3 DNA reads TGTGCCAGCAGTCAAAGAACAGCTAACTATGGCTACACCTTC.

The chain employs TRBV15 and TRBJ2-2; TRBD1 agrees at 7 bases. The length of the CDR3 is 16 residues. Trimming took 4 bases from V and 4 from J; bases not matched to a gene: 9. The germline CDR1 and CDR2 sequences are LNHNV and YYDKDF (reference sequence). CDR3 in amino acids: CATSTRTGKLTGELFF. DNA of the CDR3: TGTGCCACCAGCACCAGGACAGGAAAGCTCACCGGGGAGCTGTTTTTT.

The J gene is TRBJ2-7, the V gene TRBV5-4; maybe TRBD2 (5 bases). The V end was cut by 3 bases, the J end by 1 base, with 11 bases between. The CDR3 covers 14 residues. The germline gives CDR1 SGHNT, CDR2 YYREEE (reference sequence). CDR3 loop: CASSSRTDSYEQYF. The DNA of the CDR3 is TGTGCCAGCAGCTCCCGGACTGATTCCTACGAGCAGTACTTC.

The rearrangement links TRBV28 to TRBJ1-5; the D gene is possibly TRBD1 (5 bases). Germline V gene sequence: CDR1 MDHEN, CDR2 SYDVKM. Trimming removed 2 bases at V and 4 bases at J, with 12 bases between. The CDR3 covers 15 residues. CDR3 nucleotides: TGTGCCAGCAGTTTAGGGGGGTTAAGGAATCAGCCCCAGCATTTT. It codes for CASSLGGLRNQPQHF.

The V and J genes are TRBV11-2 and TRBJ1-4; tentatively, D is TRBD1 (5 bases). Germline-derived CDR1 and CDR2 are SGHAT and FQNNGV. CDR3 length equals 14 residues. Trimming stripped 8 bases from V and 6 bases from J, with 16 bases between. The DNA for the CDR3 is TGTGCCAGCGGGGGTTATTCTCCGGATGAAAAACTGTTTTTT. It is translated as CASGGYSPDEKLFF.

J is TRBJ1-1 and V is TRBV27, with unresolved D. Per germline, CDR1 MNHEY and CDR2 SMNVEV (reference sequence). The CDR3 covers 12 residues. V lost 6 bases and J 6 bases, leaving 11 bases between the germline ends. CDR3 in DNA: TGTGCCAGCAGGTCCTACCTTGCTGAAGCTTTCTTT. As protein: CASRSYLAEAFF.

This clone has more than one count but fewer than ten. The rearrangement uses TRBV6-6 and TRBJ2-7, with 7 bases that match TRBD1. Germline trimming cut 8 bases from V and 0 bases from J; bases unmatched to any gene: 7. Germline V CDR1 and CDR2: MNHNY, SVGAGI (reference sequence). The CDR3 spans 14 residues. CDR3 coding DNA: TGTGCCAGCGGAGGACAGGAGAACTCCTACGAGCAGTACTTC. It is translated as CASGGQENSYEQYF.